The clone carrying this T cell receptor beta chain was found many times. The antigen is unknown. Trimming cost V 3 bases and J 0 bases; bases outside gene matches: 2. CDR3 size: 14 residues. The germline gives CDR1 SQVTM, CDR2 ANQGSEA. This sample stems from a study of T-cell reconstitution after alpha-beta-depleted transplantation in children. For TCRbeta, the library was prepared with unique molecular identifiers. TCRdb re-called the PCR reads through MiXCR, storing one row per CDR3 protein. The repertoire consists of fewer than 350,000 distinct CDR3 sequences, with under 14% occurring once and the leading ten covering about a quarter. Overall study findings and caveats: The study reportedly traced alpha-beta T cells about two months after transplant to several hundred expanded graft clones.

The sequence was collected from a male patient between 2 and 15 years old who had a stem cell transplant for chronic granulomatous disease, so the T cells may come from the graft donor. The chain links TRBV29-1 to TRBJ2-1, with 7 bases matching TRBD2. The starting material was peripheral blood, obtained 180 days after TCRalphabeta/CD19-depleted stem cell transplant. DNA of the CDR3: TGCAGCGTTGACGGGGGGAGCTCCTACAATGAGCAGTTCTTC. Translated, it gives CSVDGGSSYNEQFF.